This TCR beta chain was recovered during a study of CD8 T cells in Susac syndrome. Findings of the study overall: The study's TCR sequencing and HLA analysis covered a relatively small number of individuals, and the study acknowledged this.

It was with random hexamers that about 0.45 to 1 ug RNA was reverse transcribed. TCR beta CDR3 was amplified by immunoSEQ covering 54 Vbeta and 13 Jbeta. TCRdb reprocessed the immunoSEQ multiplex PCR reads with MiXCR, giving one entry per CDR3 protein. The data show hundreds of thousands of distinct CDR3 sequences, with 92% seen just once and about 0.13% held by the top ten. The V gene's germline CDR1 is SGHAT and CDR2 FQDESV (reference sequence). V shed 4 bases and J 5 bases; nucleotides not matched to a gene: 10. The CDR3 covers 15 residues. In the multiple sclerosis control group, patients were treatment-naive and had stable or active relapsing-remitting disease. The CD8+ and CD4+ T cells were negatively isolated, with the TEMRA cells enriched by FACS. Regarding this clonotype: As yet, its antigen is unknown.

The sequence derives from a human donor with multiple sclerosis. Material for sequencing was CD8+ T cells from PBMCs. The J gene is TRBJ2-5, the V gene TRBV11-1; 7 nucleotides agree with TRBD2. The CDR3 reads CASSSRDGGSETQYF. The CDR3 DNA follows: TGTGCCAGCAGCTCCCGGGACGGGGGGAGCGAGACCCAGTACTTC. The whole variable domain, remainder taken from reference TRBV11-1 and TRBJ2-5, is EAEVAQSPRYKITEKSQAVAFWCDPISGHATLYWYRQILGQGPELLVQFQDESVVDDSQLPKDRFSAERLKGVDSTLKIQPAELGDSAMYLCASSSRDGGSETQYFGPGTRLLVL.